Listed here is a single T cell receptor (beta chain). Its antigen is unknown. TCRdb ran MiXCR on the 5' RACE reads and lists one entry per CDR3 protein. The sample carries approximately 330,000 distinct CDR3 sequences, about 12% recorded once. The sample originates from a study of T cells after yellow fever vaccination. Findings and limits, study-wide: Most clones from primary vaccination were detected again post-booster (96% CD4, roughly 91% CD8).

CDR3 size: 15 residues. V was pared by 5 bases and J by 4 bases, with 6 bases of the junction left unmatched. The V and J genes are TRBV12-3 or TRBV12-4 and TRBJ1-5, with 9 bases matching TRBD1. Sequenced here: CD4+ T cells sorted from PBMCs, sampled 15 days after the yellow fever booster vaccination. The receptor comes from a man younger than 30 who received the YFV17D yellow fever vaccine. The CDR3 here is CASSIYRGLNQPQHF. CDR3 DNA: TGTGCCAGCAGTATATACAGGGGGCTAAATCAGCCCCAGCATTTT.